A single T cell receptor beta chain is shown here with its context. Antigen specificity is unknown. This sample was taken from a study of cytotoxic CD8 clonotypes in ibrutinib-treated CLL. Across the study: The cohort had around 10 relapsed/refractory and some 14 treatment-naive patients, roughly 17 IGHV unmutated. With a range of 6 to 36, the median treatment time before response samples were taken was approximately 11 months.

Assay: immunoSEQ multiplex PCR; the TCRdb copy retains only in-frame clones and omits some. The sample has fewer than 25,000 clones; 68% are singletons. Study observations and caveats: Contraction or stability on treatment was seen for public clonotypes, which were uncommon. Clonality, elevated at ibrutinib response, dropped back toward baseline at progression.

V gave up 6 bases and J gave up 8 bases, with 14 bases separating them. The germline V gene encodes CDR1 SEHNR and CDR2 FQNEAQ (reference sequence). There are 13 residues in the CDR3. The sample was PBMCs, taken after 24 months of ibrutinib treatment. The chain has TRBV7-9 and TRBJ2-1; the D gene is possibly TRBD2 (5 bases). This receptor was identified in a human donor with chronic lymphocytic leukemia. The CDR3 DNA reads TGTGCCAGCAGTGGTACTAGTTATGATGAGCAGTTCTTC. Its translation is CASSGTSYDEQFF.